The 15 T cell receptor beta chains in this list originate from one sample, sequenced in a study of blood T cell repertoires in COVID-19. Sequencing was performed with immunoSEQ multiplex PCR; in TCRdb, only in-frame clones are kept and a portion is missing. The table shows 220,000 or so clones, with approximately 83% occurring only once. Sequenced: PBMCs or T cells enriched from blood (not recorded which). All receptors derive from a woman in her thirties or forties with acute COVID-19.

This rearrangement joins TRBV28 to TRBJ2-1; maybe TRBD2 (5 bases). Looked up from germline, CDR1 is MDHEN and CDR2 is SYDVKM. This CDR3 has 16 amino acids. Trimming pared 5 bases from V and 7 bases from J, leaving 21 bases between. The chain's CDR3 is CASSPPFGRSRNEQFF. The CDR3 DNA follows: TGTGCCAGCAGTCCCCCCTTTGGGAGAAGTAGGAATGAGCAGTTCTTC.

The V gene is TRBV6-1, the J gene TRBJ1-6; weak D call: TRBD1 (6 bases). Trimming shortened V by 0 bases and J by 9 bases, and 15 bases separated the two germline ends. The CDR3 runs 16 residues. Per germline, CDR1 MNHNS and CDR2 SASEGT. The CDR3 protein is CASSEATGMSRSPLHF. Here the CDR3 DNA reads TGTGCCAGCAGTGAAGCAACAGGGATGAGTCGTTCACCCCTCCACTTT.

There are a few counts of this clone. The chain links TRBV18 to TRBJ1-1; the match to TRBD1 covers 7 bases. Germline CDR1 KGHSH, CDR2 LQKENI. This CDR3 is built from 14 residues. V was clipped by 6 bases and J by 0 bases; unmatched bases: 4. The CDR3 here is CASSAGTVNTEAFF. As DNA, the CDR3 is TGTGCCAGCTCTGCCGGGACAGTGAACACTGAAGCTTTCTTT.

The gene calls are TRBV3-1 (or the pseudogene TRBV3-2) and TRBJ2-3; the match to TRBD2 covers 11 bases. Germline CDR1 reads LGHDT; CDR2 reads YNNKEL (reference sequence). This CDR3 is built from 16 residues. V dropped 4 bases and J dropped 2; count of bases not matched to a gene: 5. This CDR3 reads CASSLLAGELTDTQYF. The CDR3 DNA is TGTGCCAGCAGCCTACTAGCGGGGGAGCTCACAGATACGCAGTATTTT.

The chain links TRBV2 to TRBJ1-2; 7 positions agree with TRBD1. The CDR3 spans 13 residues. The V segment lost 4 bases and the J segment 3 bases; nucleotides outside the gene matches: 2. From germline, CDR1 is SNHLY and CDR2 FYNNEI. Written as DNA, the CDR3 is TGTGCCAGCAGTGTAACAGGGGACTATGGCTACACCTTC. This translates into CASSVTGDYGYTF.

V and J are TRBV18 and TRBJ2-7, with 10 positions matching TRBD1. The germline V gene has CDR1 KGHSH and CDR2 LQKENI. CDR3 size: 15 residues. V trimming: 3 bases; J trimming: 1 base; junction bases outside the gene matches: 3. For the CDR3, the DNA is TGTGCCAGCTCACCCGGACAGGGGGTGTCCTACGAGCAGTACTTC. This codes for CASSPGQGVSYEQYF.

The chain joins TRBV27 to TRBJ2-5; TRBD2 agrees at 8 bases. CDR1 and CDR2 (germline): MNHEY, SMNVEV (reference sequence). The CDR3 spans 16 residues. With V trimmed by 2 bases and J by 4 bases, 9 bases remained unmatched. Here the CDR3 reads CASSLRLAIGGETQYF. CDR3 nucleotide sequence: TGTGCCAGCAGTTTACGACTAGCGATAGGGGGAGAGACCCAGTACTTC.

The chain employs TRBV4-2 and TRBJ2-1, with 9 bases that match TRBD2. The germline V gene encodes CDR1 LGHNA and CDR2 YNFKEQ. Trimming at V came to 6 bases and at J to 7 bases, leaving 10 bases not matched to a gene. This CDR3 contains 15 residues. The CDR3 protein is CASRAAGGRGNEQFF. The CDR3 DNA reads as TGTGCCAGCAGGGCGGCCGGCGGGAGGGGGAATGAGCAGTTCTTC.

The rearrangement links TRBV5-6 to TRBJ1-2; perhaps TRBD1 as D (6 bases). Per germline, CDR1 SGHDT and CDR2 YYEEEE. Trimming shortened V by 0 bases and J by 5 bases, and 17 bases separated the two germline ends. CDR3 length: 16 amino acids. Written as DNA, the CDR3 is TGTGCCAGCAGCTTGGCGGGGACAAGGAACTCTTATGGCTACACCTTC. Its protein product is CASSLAGTRNSYGYTF.

The chain combines TRBV20-1 with TRBJ2-2, with D unclear. Trimming left V 3 bases short and J 5 bases short, with 10 bases between. CDR1 DFQATT and CDR2 SNEGSKA come from the germline V gene (reference sequence). The CDR3 runs to 13 residues. Here the CDR3 DNA reads TGCAGTGCTAGTGTCACAGCAACCGGGGAGCTGTTTTTT. It encodes CSASVTATGELFF.

The chain links TRBV5-6 to TRBJ2-5, with 9 bases lining up with TRBD2. Germline trimming cut 3 bases from V and 4 bases from J; bases unmatched to any gene: 7. The V gene's germline CDR1 is SGHDT and CDR2 YYEEEE. The CDR3 covers 15 residues. In DNA form, the CDR3 reads TGTGCCAGCAGCTCGAAGCTTAGCGGGAGAGAGACCCAGTACTTC. Translation: CASSSKLSGRETQYF.

The chain employs TRBV30 and TRBJ1-5; TRBD1 matches at 7 bases. The germline V gene has CDR1 GTSNPN and CDR2 SVGIG (reference sequence). The CDR3 has 15 residues. J lost 0 bases, V lost 1 base, and 3 bases had no gene match. CDR3 residues: CAWSGQGYSNQPQHF. CDR3 nucleotides: TGTGCCTGGAGTGGACAGGGCTATAGCAATCAGCCCCAGCATTTT.

The CDR3 is CASSQTGTYQETQYF. Here the CDR3 DNA reads TGTGCCAGCAGCCAGACAGGGACGTACCAAGAGACCCAGTACTTC. The gene calls are TRBV3-1 (or the pseudogene TRBV3-2) and TRBJ2-5; TRBD1 matches at 7 bases. The CDR3 extends over 15 amino acids. Germline V gives CDR1 LGHDT, CDR2 YNNKEL (reference sequence). J was trimmed by 0 bases and V by 3 bases; bases with no gene match: 4.

This chain uses TRBV6-1 with TRBJ1-2, with D possibly matching TRBD1 (6 bases). From germline, CDR1 is MNHNS and CDR2 SASEGT. Deletions cut 3 bases from V and 8 bases from J, with 16 bases between. The CDR3 totals 14 residues. CDR3 residues: CASSDLQGRGGYTF. The CDR3 DNA follows: TGTGCCAGCAGTGATCTACAGGGACGAGGCGGCTACACCTTC.

The chain is built from TRBV5-1 and TRBJ2-1; TRBD1 agrees at 8 bases. CDR3 length: 16 residues. The V and J ends lost 4 bases and 0 bases, in that order; junction bases with no gene match: 6. The germline V gene has CDR1 SGHRS and CDR2 YFSETQ. CDR3 nucleotide sequence: TGCGCCAGCAGCGGGGGACAGGACCGCTCCTACAATGAGCAGTTCTTC. Its protein is CASSGGQDRSYNEQFF.